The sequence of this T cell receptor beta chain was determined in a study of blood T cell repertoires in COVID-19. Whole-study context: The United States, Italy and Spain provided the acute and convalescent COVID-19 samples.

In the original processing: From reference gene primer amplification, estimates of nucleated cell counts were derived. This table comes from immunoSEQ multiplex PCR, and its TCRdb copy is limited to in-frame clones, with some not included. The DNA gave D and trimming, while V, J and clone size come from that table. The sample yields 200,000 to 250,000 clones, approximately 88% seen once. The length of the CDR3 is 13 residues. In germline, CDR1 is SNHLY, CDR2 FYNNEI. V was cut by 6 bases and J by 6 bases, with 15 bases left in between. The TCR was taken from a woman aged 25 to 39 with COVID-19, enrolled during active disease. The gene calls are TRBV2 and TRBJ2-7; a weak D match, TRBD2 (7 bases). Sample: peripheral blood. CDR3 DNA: TGTGCCAGCAGCGGGAGGTGGGGGCTCGAGCAGTACTTC. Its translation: CASSGRWGLEQYF. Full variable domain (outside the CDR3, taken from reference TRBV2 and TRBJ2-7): EPEVTQTPSHQVTQMGQEVILRCVPISNHLYFYWYRQILGQKVEFLVSFYNNEISEKSEIFDDQFSVERPDGSNFTLKIRSTKLEDSAMYFCASSGRWGLEQYFGPGTRLTVT.